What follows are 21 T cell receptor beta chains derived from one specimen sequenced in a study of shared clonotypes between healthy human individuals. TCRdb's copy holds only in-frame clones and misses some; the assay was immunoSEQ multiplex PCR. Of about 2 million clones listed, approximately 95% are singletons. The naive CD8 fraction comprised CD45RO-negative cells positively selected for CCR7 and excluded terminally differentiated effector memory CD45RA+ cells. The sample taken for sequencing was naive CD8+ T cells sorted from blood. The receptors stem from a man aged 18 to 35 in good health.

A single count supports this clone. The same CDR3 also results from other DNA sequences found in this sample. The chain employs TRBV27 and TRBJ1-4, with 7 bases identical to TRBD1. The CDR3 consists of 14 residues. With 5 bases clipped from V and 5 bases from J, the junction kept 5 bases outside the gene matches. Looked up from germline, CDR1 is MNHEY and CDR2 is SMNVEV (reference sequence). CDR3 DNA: TGTGCCAGCAGTACTACAGGGGCGAATGAAAAACTGTTTTTT. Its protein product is CASSTTGANEKLFF.

The CDR3 loop reads CASSYPTLAGANVLTF. The CDR3 DNA follows: TGTGCCAGCAGTTACCCGACACTCGCTGGGGCCAACGTCCTGACTTTC. The rearrangement links TRBV6-6 to TRBJ2-6, with D unclear. This CDR3 spans 16 amino acids. Germline CDR1 and CDR2: MNHNY and SVGAGI (reference sequence). V lost 2 bases and J 2 bases, leaving 10 bases between the germline ends.

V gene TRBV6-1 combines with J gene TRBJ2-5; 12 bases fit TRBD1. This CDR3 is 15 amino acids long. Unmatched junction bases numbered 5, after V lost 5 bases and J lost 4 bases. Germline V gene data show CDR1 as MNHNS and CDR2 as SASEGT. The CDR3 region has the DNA TGTGCCAGCAGTTTTCGGGACAGGGGGCGAGAGACCCAGTACTTC. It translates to CASSFRDRGRETQYF.

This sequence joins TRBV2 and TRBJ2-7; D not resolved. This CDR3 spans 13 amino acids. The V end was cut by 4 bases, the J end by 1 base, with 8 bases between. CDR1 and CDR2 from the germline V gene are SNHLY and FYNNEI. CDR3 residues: CASSGRISYEQYF. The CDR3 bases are TGTGCCAGCAGTGGACGGATATCCTACGAGCAGTACTTC.

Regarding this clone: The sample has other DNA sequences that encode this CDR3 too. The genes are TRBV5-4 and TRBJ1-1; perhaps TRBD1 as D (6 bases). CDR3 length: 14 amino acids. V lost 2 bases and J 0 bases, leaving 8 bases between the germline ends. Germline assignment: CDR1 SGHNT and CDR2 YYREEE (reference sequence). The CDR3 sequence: CASSLTGLNTEAFF. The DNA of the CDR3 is TGTGCCAGCAGCTTAACAGGGTTGAACACTGAAGCTTTCTTT. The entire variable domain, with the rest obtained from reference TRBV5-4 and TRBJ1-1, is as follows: ETGVTQSPTHLIKTRGQQVTLRCSSQSGHNTVSWYQQALGQGPQFIFQYYREEENGRGNFPPRFSGLQFPNYSSELNVNALELDDSALYLCASSLTGLNTEAFFGQGTRLTVV.

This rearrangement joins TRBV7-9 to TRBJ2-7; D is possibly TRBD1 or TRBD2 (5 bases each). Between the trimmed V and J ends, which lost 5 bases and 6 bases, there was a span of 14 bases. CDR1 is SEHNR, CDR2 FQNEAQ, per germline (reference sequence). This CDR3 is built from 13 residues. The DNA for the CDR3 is TGTGCCAGCAGCATAGGGGTGGCGGGCGAGCAGTACTTC. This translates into CASSIGVAGEQYF.

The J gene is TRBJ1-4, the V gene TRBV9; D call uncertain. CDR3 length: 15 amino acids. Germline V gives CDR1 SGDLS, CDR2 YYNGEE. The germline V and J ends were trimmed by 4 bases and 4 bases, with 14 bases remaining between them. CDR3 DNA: TGTGCCAGCAGCACTACGGACTCCCTTAATGAAAAACTGTTTTTT. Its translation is CASSTTDSLNEKLFF.

The CDR3: CASSQVRSGNTIYF. The CDR3 coding sequence is TGTGCCAGCAGCCAAGTACGGTCTGGAAACACCATATATTTT. The chain combines TRBV7-9 with TRBJ1-3; D unresolved. The CDR3 loop spans 14 amino acids. Germline V gene sequence: CDR1 SEHNR, CDR2 FQNEAQ (reference sequence). V gave up 5 bases and J gave up 1 base, with 9 bases separating them.

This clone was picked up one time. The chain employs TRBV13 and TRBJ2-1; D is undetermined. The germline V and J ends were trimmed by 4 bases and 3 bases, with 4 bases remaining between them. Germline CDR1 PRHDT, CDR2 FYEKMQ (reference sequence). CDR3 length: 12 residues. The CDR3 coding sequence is TGTGCCAGCAGCTCCCACTACAATGAGCAGTTCTTC. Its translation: CASSSHYNEQFF.

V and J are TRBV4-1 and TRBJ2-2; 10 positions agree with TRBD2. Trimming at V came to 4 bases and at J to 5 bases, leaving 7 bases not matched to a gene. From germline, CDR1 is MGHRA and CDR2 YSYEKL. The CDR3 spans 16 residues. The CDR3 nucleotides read TGCGCCAGCAGCCTGAGACCGGGACTAGCGACCGGGGAGCTGTTTTTT. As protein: CASSLRPGLATGELFF.

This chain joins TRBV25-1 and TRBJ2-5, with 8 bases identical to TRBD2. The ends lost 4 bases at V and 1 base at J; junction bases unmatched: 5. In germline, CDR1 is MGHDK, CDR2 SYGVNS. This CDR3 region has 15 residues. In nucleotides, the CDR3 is TGTGCCAGCAGTGCCTCACTAGCGGTCCAAGAGACCCAGTACTTC. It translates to CASSASLAVQETQYF.

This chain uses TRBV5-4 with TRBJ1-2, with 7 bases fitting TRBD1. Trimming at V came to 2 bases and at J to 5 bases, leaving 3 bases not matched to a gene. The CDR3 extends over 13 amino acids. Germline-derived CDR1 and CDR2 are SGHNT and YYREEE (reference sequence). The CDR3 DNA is TGTGCCAGCAGCTTAGACAGGGAGTATGGCTACACCTTC. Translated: CASSLDREYGYTF.

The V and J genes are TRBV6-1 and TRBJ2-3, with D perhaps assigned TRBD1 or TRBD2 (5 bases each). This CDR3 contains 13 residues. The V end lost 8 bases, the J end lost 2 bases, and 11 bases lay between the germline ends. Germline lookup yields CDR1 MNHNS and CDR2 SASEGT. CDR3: CASGVGDTDTQYF. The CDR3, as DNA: TGTGCCAGCGGGGTGGGGGACACAGATACGCAGTATTTT.

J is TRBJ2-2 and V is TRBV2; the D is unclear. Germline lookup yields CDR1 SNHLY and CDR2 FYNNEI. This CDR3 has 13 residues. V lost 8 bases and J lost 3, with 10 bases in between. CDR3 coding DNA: TGTGCCAGCCGAGACGGATACACCGGGGAGCTGTTTTTT. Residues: CASRDGYTGELFF.

CDR3 in DNA: TGCGCCAGCAGCTTTAAATGGGGAGTCACCGGGGAGCTGTTTTTT. Amino acid sequence: CASSFKWGVTGELFF. The chain uses TRBV4-1 and TRBJ2-2; a weak D match, TRBD2 (5 bases). CDR1 and CDR2 from the germline V gene are MGHRA and YSYEKL. Trimming left V 5 bases short and J 4 bases short, with 14 bases between. This CDR3 is 15 amino acids long.

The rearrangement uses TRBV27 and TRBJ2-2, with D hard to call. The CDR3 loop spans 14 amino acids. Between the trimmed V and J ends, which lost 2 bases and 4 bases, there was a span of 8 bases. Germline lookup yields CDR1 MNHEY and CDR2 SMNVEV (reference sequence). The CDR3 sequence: CASSLKQITGELFF. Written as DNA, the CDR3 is TGTGCCAGCAGTTTAAAACAGATCACCGGGGAGCTGTTTTTT.

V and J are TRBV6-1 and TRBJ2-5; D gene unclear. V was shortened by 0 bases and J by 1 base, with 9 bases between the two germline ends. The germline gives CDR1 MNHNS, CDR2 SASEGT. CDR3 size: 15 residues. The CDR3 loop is CASSEARQLQETQYF. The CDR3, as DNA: TGTGCCAGCAGTGAAGCGCGGCAGCTCCAAGAGACCCAGTACTTC.

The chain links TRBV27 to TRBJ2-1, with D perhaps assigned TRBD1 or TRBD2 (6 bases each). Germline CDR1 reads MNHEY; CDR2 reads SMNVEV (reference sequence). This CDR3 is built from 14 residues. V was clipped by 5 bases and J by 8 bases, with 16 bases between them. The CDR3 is CASSPWGALYEQFF. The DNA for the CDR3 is TGTGCCAGCAGTCCGTGGGGGGCCTTATATGAGCAGTTCTTC.

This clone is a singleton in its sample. The CDR3 loop reads CASSLVAPGDEQYF. CDR3 sequence (DNA): TGTGCCAGCAGCTTAGTGGCGCCAGGGGACGAGCAGTACTTC. This rearrangement joins TRBV7-2 to TRBJ2-7; D possibly corresponds to TRBD1 (6 bases). From germline, CDR1 is SGHTA and CDR2 FQGNSA. The CDR3 sequence is 14 residues long. Trimming took off 1 base at V and 5 bases at J, with 12 bases between the two ends.

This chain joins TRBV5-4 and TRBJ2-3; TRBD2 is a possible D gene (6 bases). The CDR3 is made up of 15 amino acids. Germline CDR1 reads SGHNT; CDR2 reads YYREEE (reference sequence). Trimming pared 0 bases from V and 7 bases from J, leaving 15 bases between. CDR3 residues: CASSLEFGGSNTQYF. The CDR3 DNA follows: TGTGCCAGCAGCTTGGAGTTCGGGGGTTCAAATACGCAGTATTTT.

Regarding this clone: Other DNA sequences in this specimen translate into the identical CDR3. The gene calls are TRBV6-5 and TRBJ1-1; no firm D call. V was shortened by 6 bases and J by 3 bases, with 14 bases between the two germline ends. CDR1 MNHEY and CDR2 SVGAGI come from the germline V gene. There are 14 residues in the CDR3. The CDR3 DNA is TGTGCCAGCAGAAGGCAGGTGCTTGACACTGAAGCTTTCTTT. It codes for CASRRQVLDTEAFF.